This T cell receptor (beta chain) stems from a study of shared clonotypes between healthy human individuals. The CDR3 runs 13 residues. V was clipped by 7 bases and J by 1 base, with 10 bases between them. Germline lookup yields CDR1 LNHNV and CDR2 YYDKDF (reference sequence). The method was immunoSEQ multiplex PCR; TCRdb's version includes in-frame clones alone and lacks a portion of them. The table lists roughly 2.6 million clones, around 90% of them singletons. This rearrangement joins TRBV15 to TRBJ1-1; weak D call: TRBD1 (5 bases). The clonotype was recovered from a young man in good health. Sequenced sample: naive CD4+ T cells sorted from blood. Subset indicated: CD45RA+ positively selected. The CDR3 loop is CATTGRENTEAFF. The CDR3 bases are TGTGCCACCACGGGACGGGAGAACACTGAAGCTTTCTTT.